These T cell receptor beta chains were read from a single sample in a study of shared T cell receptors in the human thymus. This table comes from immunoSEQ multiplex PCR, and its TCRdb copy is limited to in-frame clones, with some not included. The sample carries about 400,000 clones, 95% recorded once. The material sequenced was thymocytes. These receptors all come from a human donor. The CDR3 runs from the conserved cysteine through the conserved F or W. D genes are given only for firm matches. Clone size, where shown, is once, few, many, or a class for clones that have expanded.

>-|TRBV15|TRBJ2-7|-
CATSRDGVWYEQYF
TGTGCCACCAGCAGAGATGGGGTCTGGTACGAGCAGTACTTC
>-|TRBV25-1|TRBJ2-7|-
CASSEWTGSYEQYF
TGTGCCAGCAGTGAGTGGACGGGTTCCTACGAGCAGTACTTC
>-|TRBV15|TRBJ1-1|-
CATSSLRGNTEAFF
TGTGCCACCAGCTCGCTTAGGGGGAACACTGAAGCTTTCTTT
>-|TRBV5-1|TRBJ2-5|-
CASSLVGDFGETQYF
TGCGCCAGCAGCTTGGTGGGAGATTTTGGAGAGACCCAGTACTTC
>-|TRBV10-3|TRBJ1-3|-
CAISETGSGTLPGNTIYF
TGTGCCATCAGTGAGACCGGTTCCGGGACGCTACCCGGAAACACCATATATTTT
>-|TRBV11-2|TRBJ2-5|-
CASSLAGSTQETQYF
TGTGCCAGCAGCTTAGCTGGGTCCACCCAAGAGACCCAGTACTTC
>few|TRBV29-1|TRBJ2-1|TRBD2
CSVLETTTRWREGNEQFF
TGCAGCGTTCTAGAAACCACAACTCGCTGGCGGGAGGGAAATGAGCAGTTCTTC
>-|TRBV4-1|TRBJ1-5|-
CASSQETPAGNQPQHF
TGCGCCAGCAGCCAAGAGACTCCAGCAGGCAATCAGCCCCAGCATTTT
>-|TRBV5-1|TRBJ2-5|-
CASSLEGLETQYF
TGCGCCAGCAGCTTGGAAGGGTTGGAGACCCAGTACTTC
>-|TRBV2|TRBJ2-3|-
CASIGTPDTQYF
TGTGCCAGCATCGGGACACCCGATACGCAGTATTTT
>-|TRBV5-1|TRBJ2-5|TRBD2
CASSIGTSGRSVEETQYF
TGCGCCAGCAGCATAGGGACTAGCGGGAGATCAGTTGAAGAGACCCAGTACTTC
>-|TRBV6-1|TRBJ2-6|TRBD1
CASSEPDRAVPNPGANVLTF
TGTGCCAGCAGTGAACCGGACAGGGCGGTTCCGAACCCTGGGGCCAACGTCCTGACTTTC